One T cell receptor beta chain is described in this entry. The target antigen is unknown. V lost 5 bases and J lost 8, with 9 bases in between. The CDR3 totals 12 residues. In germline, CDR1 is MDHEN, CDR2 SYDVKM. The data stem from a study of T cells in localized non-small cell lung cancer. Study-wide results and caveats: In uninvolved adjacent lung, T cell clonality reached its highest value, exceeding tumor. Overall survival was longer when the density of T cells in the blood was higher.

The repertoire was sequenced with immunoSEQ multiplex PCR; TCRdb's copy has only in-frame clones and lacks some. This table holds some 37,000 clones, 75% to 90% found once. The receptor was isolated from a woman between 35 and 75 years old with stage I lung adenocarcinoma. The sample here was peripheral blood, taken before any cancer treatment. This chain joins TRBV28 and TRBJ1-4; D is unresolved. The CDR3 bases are TGTGCCAGCAGTAGAAGACGGGAAAAACTGTTTTTT. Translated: CASSRRREKLFF.